The rows below give T cell receptor beta chains drawn from one sample of a study of TIL therapy for anti-PD-1-resistant metastatic lung cancer. Method: immunoSEQ multiplex PCR; TCRdb's copy keeps in-frame clones and lacks some. The table includes about 55,000 clones, about 81% detected once. The material sequenced was blood, taken at baseline. All receptors come from a person aged 25 to 80 with non-small cell lung cancer. Both conserved end residues are part of each CDR3.

>TRBV7-6|TRBJ2-7|15
CASSGGGGRSYEQYF
>TRBV27|TRBJ1-1|14
CASSLEYGGTEAFF
>TRBV18|TRBJ1-6|14
CASSLQGEHSPLHF
>TRBV24-1|TRBJ2-1|13
CATSDWGGNEQFF
>TRBV3-1/TRBV3-2|TRBJ2-3|17
CASSQVYVGGGIDTQYF
>TRBV9|TRBJ2-2|14
CASSVQGSTGELFF
>TRBV5-1|TRBJ1-4|16
CASSLFAEATNEKLFF
>TRBV6-5|TRBJ2-7|14
CASSFTSGTYEQYF
>TRBV6-5|TRBJ2-7|15
CASSTHGLASYEQYF
>TRBV15|TRBJ2-7|15
CATSRDQGTLGEQYF
>TRBV7-9|TRBJ2-6|13
CASVGSGANVLTF
>TRBV21-1|TRBJ2-1|21
CASSKGQYGLAGLSSYNEQFF
>TRBV29-1|TRBJ2-5|12
CSVNKEQETQYF
>TRBV19|TRBJ2-3|12
CARAGEGDTQYF
>TRBV28|TRBJ1-5|14
CASSLYSGHQPQHF
>TRBV7-2|TRBJ2-5|13
CASSFTGLETQYF
>TRBV28|TRBJ1-1|15
CASSPLGQGNTEAFF
>TRBV28|TRBJ2-2|14
CASSLWVDTGELFF
>TRBV12-5|TRBJ2-1|12
CASGPGGHEQFF
>TRBV28|TRBJ1-3|15
CASSWDRKSGTTIYF
>TRBV19|TRBJ2-3|14
CASSTNRFTDTQYF
>TRBV7-9|TRBJ1-1|16
CASSHPGSSMNTEAFF
>TRBV6-5|TRBJ2-5|15
CASRPLTGGRETQYF
>TRBV25-1|TRBJ2-7|15
CARGLAGDILFEQYF
>TRBV27|TRBJ1-5|15
CASSLRAARNQPQHF
>TRBV11-1|TRBJ2-1|12
CASSLGVHEQFF
>TRBV2|TRBJ1-5|14
CASAPGRGPQPQHF